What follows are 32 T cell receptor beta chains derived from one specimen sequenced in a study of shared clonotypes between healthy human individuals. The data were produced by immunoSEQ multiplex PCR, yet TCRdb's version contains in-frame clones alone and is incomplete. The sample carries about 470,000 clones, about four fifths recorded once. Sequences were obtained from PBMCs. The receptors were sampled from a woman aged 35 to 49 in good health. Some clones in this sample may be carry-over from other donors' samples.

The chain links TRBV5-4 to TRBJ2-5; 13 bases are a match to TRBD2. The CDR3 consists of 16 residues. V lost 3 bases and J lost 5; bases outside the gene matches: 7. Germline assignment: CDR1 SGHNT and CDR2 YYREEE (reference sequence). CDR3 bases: TGTGCCAGCAGCTCGGGACTAGCGGGAAATTTGGAGACCCAGTACTTC. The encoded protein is CASSSGLAGNLETQYF.

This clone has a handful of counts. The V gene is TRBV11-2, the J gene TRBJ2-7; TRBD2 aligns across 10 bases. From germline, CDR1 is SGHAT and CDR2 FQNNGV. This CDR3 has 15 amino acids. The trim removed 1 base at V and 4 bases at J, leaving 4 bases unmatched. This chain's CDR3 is CASSLAELAGYEQYF. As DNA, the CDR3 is TGTGCCAGCAGCTTAGCGGAACTAGCGGGGTACGAGCAGTACTTC.

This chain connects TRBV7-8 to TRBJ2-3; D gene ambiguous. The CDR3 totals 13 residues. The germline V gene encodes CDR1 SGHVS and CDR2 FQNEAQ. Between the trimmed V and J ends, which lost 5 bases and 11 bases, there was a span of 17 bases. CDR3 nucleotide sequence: TGTGCCAGCAGCCCAAACATGGGTTTCGAGCAGTATTTT. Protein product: CASSPNMGFEQYF.

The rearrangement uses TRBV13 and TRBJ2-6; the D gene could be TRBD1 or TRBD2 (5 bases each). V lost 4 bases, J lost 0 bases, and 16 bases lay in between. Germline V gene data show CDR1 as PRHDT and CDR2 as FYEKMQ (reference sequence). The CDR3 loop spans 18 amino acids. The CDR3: CASSSPRDPDSGANVLTF. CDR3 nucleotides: TGTGCCAGCAGCTCGCCTCGGGACCCAGACTCTGGGGCCAACGTCCTGACTTTC.

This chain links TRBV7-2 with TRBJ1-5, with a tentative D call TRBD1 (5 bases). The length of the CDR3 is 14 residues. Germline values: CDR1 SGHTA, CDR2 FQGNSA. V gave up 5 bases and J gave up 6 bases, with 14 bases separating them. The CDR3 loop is CASSRGPRSQPQHF. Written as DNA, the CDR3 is TGTGCCAGCAGCAGGGGCCCTAGAAGTCAGCCCCAGCATTTT.

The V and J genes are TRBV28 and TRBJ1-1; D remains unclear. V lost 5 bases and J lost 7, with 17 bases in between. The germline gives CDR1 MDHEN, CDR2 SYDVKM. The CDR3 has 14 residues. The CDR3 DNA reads TGTGCCAGCAGTATCCCCCCGGGGAGCTTTGAAGCTTTCTTT. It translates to CASSIPPGSFEAFF.

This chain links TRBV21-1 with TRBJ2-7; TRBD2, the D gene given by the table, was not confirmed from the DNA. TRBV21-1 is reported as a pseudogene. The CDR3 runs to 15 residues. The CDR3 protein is CASSKRTSGHYEQYF. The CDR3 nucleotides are TGTGCCAGCAGCAAAAGGACTAGCGGGCATTACGAGCAGTACTTC.

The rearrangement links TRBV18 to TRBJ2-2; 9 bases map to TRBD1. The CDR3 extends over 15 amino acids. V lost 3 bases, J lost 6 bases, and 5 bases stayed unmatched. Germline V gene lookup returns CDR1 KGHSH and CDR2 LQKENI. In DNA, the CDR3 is TGTGCCAGCTCACCGGACAGGGGTGTGGCCGGGGAGCTGTTTTTT. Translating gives CASSPDRGVAGELFF.

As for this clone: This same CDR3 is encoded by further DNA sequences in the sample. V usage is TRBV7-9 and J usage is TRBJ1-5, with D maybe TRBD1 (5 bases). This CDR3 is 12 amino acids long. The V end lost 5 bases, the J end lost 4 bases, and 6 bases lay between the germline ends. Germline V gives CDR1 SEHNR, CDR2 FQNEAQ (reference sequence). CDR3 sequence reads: CASSAGNQPQHF. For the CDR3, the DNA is TGTGCCAGCAGCGCAGGGAATCAGCCCCAGCATTTT.

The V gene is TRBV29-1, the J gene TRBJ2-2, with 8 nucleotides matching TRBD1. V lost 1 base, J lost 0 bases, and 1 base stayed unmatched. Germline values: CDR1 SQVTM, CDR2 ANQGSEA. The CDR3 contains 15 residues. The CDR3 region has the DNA TGCAGCGTTGAAGGCAGGGGGCCGAACACCGGGGAGCTGTTTTTT. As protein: CSVEGRGPNTGELFF.

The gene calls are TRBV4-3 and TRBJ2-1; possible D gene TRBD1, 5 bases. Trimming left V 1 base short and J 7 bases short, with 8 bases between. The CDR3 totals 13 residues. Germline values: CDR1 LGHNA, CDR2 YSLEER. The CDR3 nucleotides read TGCGCCAGCAGCCAAGGACAGACTAATGAGCAGTTCTTC. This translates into CASSQGQTNEQFF.

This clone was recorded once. This CDR3 is CASSYLGQGSYEQYF. In DNA form, the CDR3 reads TGTGCCAGCAGTTATCTGGGACAGGGGTCCTACGAGCAGTACTTC. This chain joins TRBV6-5 and TRBJ2-7, with 10 bases matching TRBD1. Germline CDR1 reads MNHEY; CDR2 reads SVGAGI. The V segment lost 3 bases and the J segment 1 base; nucleotides outside the gene matches: 3. The CDR3 loop spans 15 amino acids.

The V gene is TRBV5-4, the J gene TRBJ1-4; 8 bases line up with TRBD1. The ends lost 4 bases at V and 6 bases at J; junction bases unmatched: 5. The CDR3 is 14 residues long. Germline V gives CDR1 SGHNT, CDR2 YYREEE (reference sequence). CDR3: CASSQQGVDEKLFF. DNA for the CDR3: TGTGCCAGCAGCCAACAGGGGGTCGATGAAAAACTGTTTTTT.

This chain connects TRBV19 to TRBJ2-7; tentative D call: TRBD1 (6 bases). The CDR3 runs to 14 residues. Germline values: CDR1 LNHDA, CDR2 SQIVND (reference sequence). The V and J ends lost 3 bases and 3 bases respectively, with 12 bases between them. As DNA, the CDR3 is TGTGCCAGTAGTATGAGGGACACGTTCTACGAGCAGTACTTC. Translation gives CASSMRDTFYEQYF.

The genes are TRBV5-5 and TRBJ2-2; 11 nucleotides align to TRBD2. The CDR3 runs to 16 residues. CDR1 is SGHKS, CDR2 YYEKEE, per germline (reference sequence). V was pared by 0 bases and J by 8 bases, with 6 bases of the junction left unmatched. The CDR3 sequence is CASSLVLAGGSGELFF. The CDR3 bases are TGTGCCAGCAGCTTGGTTCTAGCGGGAGGTTCAGGGGAGCTGTTTTTT.

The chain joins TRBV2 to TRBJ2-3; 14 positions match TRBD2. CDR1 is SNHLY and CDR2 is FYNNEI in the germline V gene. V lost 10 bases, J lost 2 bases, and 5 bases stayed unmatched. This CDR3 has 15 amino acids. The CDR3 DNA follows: TGTGCCACCCGGACTAGCGGGAGGTTCACAGATACGCAGTATTTT. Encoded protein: CATRTSGRFTDTQYF.

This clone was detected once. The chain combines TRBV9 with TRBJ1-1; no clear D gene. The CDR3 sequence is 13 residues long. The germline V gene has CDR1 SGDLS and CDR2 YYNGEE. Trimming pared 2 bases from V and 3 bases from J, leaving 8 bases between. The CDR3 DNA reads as TGTGCCAGCAGCGTCTCGGCGGACACTGAAGCTTTCTTT. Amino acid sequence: CASSVSADTEAFF.

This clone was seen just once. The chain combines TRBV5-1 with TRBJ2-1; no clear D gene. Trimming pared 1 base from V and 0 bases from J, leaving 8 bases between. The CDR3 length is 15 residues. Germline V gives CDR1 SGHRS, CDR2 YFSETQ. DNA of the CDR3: TGCGCCAGCAGCTTGAGGGCTACCTCCTACAATGAGCAGTTCTTC. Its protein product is CASSLRATSYNEQFF.

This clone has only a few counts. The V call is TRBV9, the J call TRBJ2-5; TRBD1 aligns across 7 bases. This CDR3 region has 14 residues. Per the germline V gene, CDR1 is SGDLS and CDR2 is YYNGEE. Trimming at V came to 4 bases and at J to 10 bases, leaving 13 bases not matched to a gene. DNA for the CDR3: TGTGCCAGCAGCCTCCGGACAGGCGCGTCGGACCAGTACTTC. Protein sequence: CASSLRTGASDQYF.

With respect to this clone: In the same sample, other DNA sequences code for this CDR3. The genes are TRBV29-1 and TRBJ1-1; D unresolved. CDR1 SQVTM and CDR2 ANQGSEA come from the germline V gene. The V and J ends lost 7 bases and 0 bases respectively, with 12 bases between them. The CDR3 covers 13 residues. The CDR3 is CSGAGRMNTEAFF. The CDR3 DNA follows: TGCAGCGGGGCAGGCAGGATGAACACTGAAGCTTTCTTT.

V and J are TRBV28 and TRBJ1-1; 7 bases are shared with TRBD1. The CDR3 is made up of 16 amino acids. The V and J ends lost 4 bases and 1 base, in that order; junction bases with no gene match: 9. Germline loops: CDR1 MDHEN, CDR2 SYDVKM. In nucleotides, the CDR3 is TGTGCCAGCAGTTCCGGGACAGACTTACCGAACACTGAAGCTTTCTTT. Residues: CASSSGTDLPNTEAFF.

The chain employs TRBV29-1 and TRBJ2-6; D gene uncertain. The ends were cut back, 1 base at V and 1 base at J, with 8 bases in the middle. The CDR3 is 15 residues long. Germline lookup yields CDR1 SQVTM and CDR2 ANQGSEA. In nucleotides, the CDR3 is TGCAGCGTTGAAGGCCGTCAGTCTGGGGCCAACGTCCTGACTTTC. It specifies CSVEGRQSGANVLTF.

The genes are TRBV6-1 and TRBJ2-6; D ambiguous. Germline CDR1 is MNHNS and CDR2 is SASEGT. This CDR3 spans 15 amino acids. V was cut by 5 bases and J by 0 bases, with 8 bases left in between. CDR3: CASSPRPSGANVLTF. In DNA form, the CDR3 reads TGTGCCAGCAGTCCGCGACCCTCTGGGGCCAACGTCCTGACTTTC.

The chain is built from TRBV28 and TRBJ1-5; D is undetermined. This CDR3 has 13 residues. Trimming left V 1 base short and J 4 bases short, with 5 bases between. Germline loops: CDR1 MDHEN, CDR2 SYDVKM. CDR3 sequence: CASSLSLNQPQHF. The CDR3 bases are TGTGCCAGCAGTTTATCCCTAAATCAGCCCCAGCATTTT.

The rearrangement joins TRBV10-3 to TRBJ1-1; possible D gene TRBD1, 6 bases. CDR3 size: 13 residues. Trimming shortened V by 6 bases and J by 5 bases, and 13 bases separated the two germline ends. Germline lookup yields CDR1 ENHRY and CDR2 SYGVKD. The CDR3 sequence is CAIRQGTVTEAFF. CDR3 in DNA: TGTGCCATCAGACAGGGAACCGTGACTGAAGCTTTCTTT.

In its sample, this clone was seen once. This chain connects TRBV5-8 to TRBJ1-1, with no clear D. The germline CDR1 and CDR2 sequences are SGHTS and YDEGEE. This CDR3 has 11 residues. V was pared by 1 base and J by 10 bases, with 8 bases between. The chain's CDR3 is CASSLIGRAFF. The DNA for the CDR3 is TGTGCCAGCAGCTTGATTGGGCGAGCTTTCTTT. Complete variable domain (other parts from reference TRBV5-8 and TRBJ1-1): EAGVTQSPTHLIKTRGQQATLRCSPISGHTSVYWYQQALGLGLQFLLWYDEGEERNRGNFPPRFSGRQFPNYSSELNVNALELEDSALYLCASSLIGRAFFGQGTRLTVV.

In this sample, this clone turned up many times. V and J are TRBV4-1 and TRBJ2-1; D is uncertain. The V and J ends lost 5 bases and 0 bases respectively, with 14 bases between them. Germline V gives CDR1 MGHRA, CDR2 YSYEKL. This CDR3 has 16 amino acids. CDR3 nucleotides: TGCGCCAGCAGCGCCATCAACCTGATCTCCTACAATGAGCAGTTCTTC. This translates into CASSAINLISYNEQFF.

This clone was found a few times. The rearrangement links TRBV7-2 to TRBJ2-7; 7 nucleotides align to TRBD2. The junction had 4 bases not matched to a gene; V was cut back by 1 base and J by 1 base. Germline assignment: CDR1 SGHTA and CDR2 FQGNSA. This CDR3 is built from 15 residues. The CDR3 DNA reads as TGTGCCAGCAGCTTAGGTAGCGGGCGATCCTACGAGCAGTACTTC. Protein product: CASSLGSGRSYEQYF.

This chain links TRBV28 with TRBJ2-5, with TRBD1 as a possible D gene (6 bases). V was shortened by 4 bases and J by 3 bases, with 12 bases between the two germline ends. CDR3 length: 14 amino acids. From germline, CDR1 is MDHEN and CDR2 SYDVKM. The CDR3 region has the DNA TGTGCCAGCAGTTACGCGACAGGAAAAGAGACCCAGTACTTC. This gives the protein CASSYATGKETQYF.

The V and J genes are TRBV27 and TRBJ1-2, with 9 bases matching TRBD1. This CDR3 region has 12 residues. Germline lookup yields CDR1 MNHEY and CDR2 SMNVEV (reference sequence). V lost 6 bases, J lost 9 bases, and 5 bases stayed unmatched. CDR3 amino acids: CASRTGGVSYTF. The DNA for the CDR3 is TGTGCCAGCAGAACAGGGGGCGTGAGCTACACCTTC.

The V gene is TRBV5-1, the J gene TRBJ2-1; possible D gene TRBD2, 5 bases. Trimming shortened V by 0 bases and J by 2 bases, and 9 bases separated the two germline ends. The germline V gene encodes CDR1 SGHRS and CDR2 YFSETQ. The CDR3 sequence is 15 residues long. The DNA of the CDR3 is TGCGCCAGCAGCTTGGACGGGGATACCTACAATGAGCAGTTCTTC. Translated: CASSLDGDTYNEQFF.

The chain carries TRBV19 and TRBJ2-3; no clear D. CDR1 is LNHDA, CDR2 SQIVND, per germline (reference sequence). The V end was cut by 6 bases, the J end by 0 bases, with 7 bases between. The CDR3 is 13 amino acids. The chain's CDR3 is CASRAASTDTQYF. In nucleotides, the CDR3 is TGTGCCAGTAGGGCGGCTAGCACAGATACGCAGTATTTT.